This T cell receptor (beta chain) derives from a study of blood T cell repertoires in COVID-19. The length of the CDR3 is 16 residues. The V gene's germline CDR1 is SGHTS and CDR2 YDEGEE. After removal of 0 bases from V and 5 bases from J, the junction contained 6 bases not matched to a gene. TCRdb's copy holds only in-frame clones and misses some; the assay was immunoSEQ multiplex PCR. The sample comprises roughly 250,000 clones, over 80% of which are singletons, and around 5.2% rests with the top ten. This sequence originates from a human donor in a cohort sampled during active COVID-19. The rearrangement links TRBV5-8 to TRBJ1-4, with 8 nucleotides matching TRBD1. The sequenced sample consisted of peripheral blood. This CDR3 reads CASSLEGRQGNEKLFF. Here the CDR3 DNA reads TGTGCCAGCAGCTTGGAAGGGAGACAGGGGAATGAAAAACTGTTTTTT.